Below are 20 T cell receptor beta chains sequenced from a single sample in a study of shared clonotypes between healthy human individuals. Sequencing was performed with immunoSEQ multiplex PCR; in TCRdb, only in-frame clones are kept and a portion is missing. The repertoire holds approximately 2.5 million clones, with approximately 92% as singletons. The sequencing input was naive CD4+ T cells sorted from blood. Indicated subset: CD45RA+ positively selected. Receptors were obtained from a man aged 18 to 29 in good health.

J is TRBJ1-1 and V is TRBV5-1; a possible D gene is TRBD1 (5 bases). This CDR3 contains 15 residues. V lost 1 base and J lost 0, with 10 bases in between. Germline V lookup: CDR1 SGHRS, CDR2 YFSETQ. CDR3 amino acids: CASSLLEGMNTEAFF. The CDR3 DNA reads TGCGCCAGCAGCTTGTTGGAGGGGATGAACACTGAAGCTTTCTTT.

This clone was counted a few times. This chain joins TRBV9 and TRBJ2-3; 8 bases match TRBD1. V was clipped by 0 bases and J by 6 bases; unmatched bases: 9. The CDR3 is made up of 16 amino acids. CDR1 and CDR2 from the germline V gene are SGDLS and YYNGEE. CDR3 region: CASSVATGGSLDTQYF. CDR3 nucleotide sequence: TGTGCCAGCAGCGTAGCTACAGGGGGTTCCCTGGATACGCAGTATTTT.

V usage is TRBV9 and J usage is TRBJ2-5; 14 bases line up with TRBD2. The trim removed 8 bases at V and 4 bases at J, leaving 1 base unmatched. The germline V gene encodes CDR1 SGDLS and CDR2 YYNGEE. The CDR3 loop spans 13 amino acids. This CDR3 is CASGLAGGETQYF. Here the CDR3 DNA reads TGTGCCAGTGGACTAGCGGGAGGAGAGACCCAGTACTTC.

About this clone itself: This specimen includes other DNA sequences encoding the same CDR3. V usage is TRBV19 and J usage is TRBJ1-6; no clear D gene. The CDR3 has 14 residues. CDR1 is LNHDA and CDR2 is SQIVND in the germline V gene (reference sequence). Between the trimmed V and J ends, which lost 1 base and 5 bases, there was a span of 6 bases. The CDR3 reads CASSIVTDNSPLHF. The CDR3 region has the DNA TGTGCCAGTAGTATAGTAACGGATAATTCACCCCTCCACTTT.

The chain recombines TRBV7-2 with TRBJ2-3; 9 positions match TRBD1. J gave up 2 bases and V 0 bases, and 6 bases lay outside the gene matches. This CDR3 has 17 amino acids. CDR1 and CDR2 (germline): SGHTA, FQGNSA. Here the CDR3 reads CASSLAQDRGPTDTQYF. The CDR3 nucleotides read TGTGCCAGCAGCTTAGCGCAGGACAGGGGACCCACAGATACGCAGTATTTT.

The V gene is TRBV7-2, the J gene TRBJ2-5, with 7 bases aligning to TRBD2. With 3 bases clipped from V and 2 bases from J, the junction kept 3 bases outside the gene matches. CDR3 length: 14 amino acids. Looked up from germline, CDR1 is SGHTA and CDR2 is FQGNSA. The CDR3 loop is CASSFTGGQETQYF. The CDR3 region has the DNA TGTGCCAGCAGCTTTACCGGGGGGCAAGAGACCCAGTACTTC.

The rearrangement joins TRBV7-9 to TRBJ2-1; 7 bases line up with TRBD1. Germline CDR1 is SEHNR and CDR2 is FQNEAQ (reference sequence). With V trimmed by 6 bases and J by 9 bases, 11 bases remained unmatched. This CDR3 spans 14 amino acids. CDR3 nucleotides: TGTGCCAGCAGTCAGAGACAGGGACGGGGTGAGCAGTTCTTC. Encoded protein: CASSQRQGRGEQFF.

As regards this clone: This same CDR3 is encoded by further DNA sequences in the sample. The V call is TRBV28, the J call TRBJ2-2; no reliable D call. Germline V lookup: CDR1 MDHEN, CDR2 SYDVKM. Trimming removed 1 base at V and 6 bases at J, with 3 bases between. This CDR3 is 12 amino acids long. For the CDR3, the DNA is TGTGCCAGCAGTTTATTAGCCGGGGAGCTGTTTTTT. This sequence encodes CASSLLAGELFF. The full variable domain, with the rest looked up from reference TRBV28 and TRBJ2-2, is DVKVTQSSRYLVKRTGEKVFLECVQDMDHENMFWYRQDPGLGLRLIYFSYDVKMKEKGDIPEGYSVSREKKERFSLILESASTNQTSMYLCASSLLAGELFFGEGSRLTVL.

Turning to this clone: Other DNA sequences in the sample encode the same CDR3. The V call is TRBV28, the J call TRBJ2-5; D is possibly TRBD2 (7 bases). Germline CDR1 is MDHEN and CDR2 is SYDVKM. The CDR3 runs to 14 residues. Trimming stripped 2 bases from V and 4 bases from J, with 11 bases between. CDR3 bases: TGTGCCAGCAGTTTAACCGGGGGGCGAGAGACCCAGTACTTC. Protein sequence: CASSLTGGRETQYF.

The V call is TRBV9, the J call TRBJ1-4; D unresolved. The V gene's germline CDR1 is SGDLS and CDR2 YYNGEE. The CDR3 extends over 16 amino acids. The germline V and J ends were trimmed by 0 bases and 0 bases, with 9 bases remaining between them. The CDR3: CASSVGTVATNEKLFF. CDR3 DNA: TGTGCCAGCAGCGTAGGAACAGTAGCAACTAATGAAAAACTGTTTTTT.

The rearrangement joins TRBV9 to TRBJ2-1, with TRBD1 matching over 8 bases. Germline CDR1 SGDLS, CDR2 YYNGEE. The CDR3 is 18 residues long. With 2 bases clipped from V and 4 bases from J, the junction kept 14 bases outside the gene matches. CDR3 nucleotide sequence: TGTGCCAGCAGCGTGGGCCCCGGCTGGACAGGGAGTTACAATGAGCAGTTCTTC. This sequence encodes CASSVGPGWTGSYNEQFF.

The chain has TRBV30 and TRBJ1-3, with D unresolved. The CDR3 length is 10 residues. Germline V gene sequence: CDR1 GTSNPN, CDR2 SVGIG (reference sequence). Trimming pared 1 base from V and 8 bases from J, leaving 3 bases between. The CDR3 DNA reads as TGTGCCTGGAGTGCGCACACCATATATTTT. Translating gives CAWSAHTIYF.

This chain links TRBV9 with TRBJ1-6, with 7 bases fitting TRBD1. Germline loops: CDR1 SGDLS, CDR2 YYNGEE. The CDR3 covers 15 residues. V lost 2 bases, J lost 9 bases, and 8 bases stayed unmatched. CDR3 loop: CASSVQVAGGSPLHF. CDR3 DNA: TGTGCCAGCAGCGTCCAGGTGGCAGGGGGTTCACCCCTCCACTTT.

This chain connects TRBV27 to TRBJ1-5; no reliable D call. Germline V gene lookup returns CDR1 MNHEY and CDR2 SMNVEV (reference sequence). This CDR3 is 18 amino acids long. The V end was cut by 5 bases, the J end by 0 bases, with 20 bases between. The CDR3 spells CASSPTPPQFYSNQPQHF. In nucleotides, the CDR3 is TGTGCCAGCAGTCCAACCCCCCCACAGTTCTATAGCAATCAGCCCCAGCATTTT.

This chain connects TRBV2 to TRBJ2-7; 7 bases fit TRBD1. This CDR3 is built from 15 residues. Losses at the gene ends were 6 bases for V and 4 bases for J; bases not matched to a gene: 12. Germline loops: CDR1 SNHLY, CDR2 FYNNEI. This CDR3 is CASSDTGAGKYEQYF. CDR3 nucleotide sequence: TGTGCCAGCAGCGATACAGGGGCAGGGAAGTACGAGCAGTACTTC.

V is TRBV15 and J is TRBJ1-5; 8 bases line up with TRBD1. This CDR3 is 16 amino acids long. V lost 5 bases, J lost 2 bases, and 8 bases stayed unmatched. Per germline, CDR1 LNHNV and CDR2 YYDKDF (reference sequence). CDR3 coding DNA: TGTGCCACCAGCGGGACAGGAGGCTCTGGCAATCAGCCCCAGCATTTT. This translates into CATSGTGGSGNQPQHF.

This chain joins TRBV28 and TRBJ1-1; no firm D call. The CDR3 is 11 residues long. Trimming removed 6 bases at V and 11 bases at J, with 13 bases between. CDR1 and CDR2 from the germline V gene are MDHEN and SYDVKM. The CDR3 sequence: CASRSSVEAFF. CDR3 bases: TGTGCCAGCAGAAGCTCGGTGGAGGCTTTCTTT. Based on the CDR3 plus reference TRBV28 and TRBJ1-1, the full variable domain is DVKVTQSSRYLVKRTGEKVFLECVQDMDHENMFWYRQDPGLGLRLIYFSYDVKMKEKGDIPEGYSVSREKKERFSLILESASTNQTSMYLCASRSSVEAFFGQGTRLTVV.

Note on this clone: The same CDR3 arises from other DNA sequences in this sample as well. V is TRBV30 and J is TRBJ1-6, with TRBD1 identical over 9 bases. Germline V gene lookup returns CDR1 GTSNPN and CDR2 SVGIG (reference sequence). This CDR3 is built from 13 residues. With V trimmed by 3 bases and J by 7 bases, 1 base remained unmatched. CDR3 residues: CAWSGTGNSPLHF. Here the CDR3 DNA reads TGTGCCTGGAGCGGGACAGGGAATTCACCCCTCCACTTT. The full variable domain, completed using reference TRBV30 and TRBJ1-6, is SQTIHQWPATLVQPVGSPLSLECTVEGTSNPNLYWYRQAAGRGLQLLFYSVGIGQISSEVPQNLSASRPQDRQFILSSKKLLLSDSGFYLCAWSGTGNSPLHFGNGTRLTVT.

This chain links TRBV30 with TRBJ1-1; no clear D gene. Trimming shortened V by 6 bases and J by 1 base, and 9 bases separated the two germline ends. The V gene's germline CDR1 is GTSNPN and CDR2 SVGIG (reference sequence). There are 12 residues in the CDR3. Written as DNA, the CDR3 is TGTGCCTGCCCGAAGGGGAACACTGAAGCTTTCTTT. This codes for CACPKGNTEAFF.

V is TRBV2 and J is TRBJ1-6; unclear D gene. The CDR3 runs 16 residues. CDR1 is SNHLY, CDR2 FYNNEI, per germline. The V end lost 6 bases, the J end lost 5 bases, and 17 bases lay between the germline ends. The CDR3 DNA reads as TGTGCCAGCAGAGCCCGACACGAAGTTGATAATTCACCCCTCCACTTT. Its protein product is CASRARHEVDNSPLHF.